Sequencing of this T cell receptor (beta chain) was carried out in a study of T cell changes during pregnancy in multiple sclerosis. Produced via immunoSEQ multiplex PCR; TCRdb's table is partial and in-frame only. The data contain roughly 27,000 clones, around nine tenths of them seen just once; the ten biggest clones take up roughly 0.74%. CDR1 SGHTA and CDR2 FQGNSA come from the germline V gene. The ends lost 0 bases at V and 3 bases at J; junction bases unmatched: 9. This CDR3 has 17 residues. The rearrangement joins TRBV7-2 to TRBJ1-1; 8 bases are a match to TRBD1. The sequences come from CD4+ T cells from peripheral blood mononuclear cells, collected in the first trimester of pregnancy. The clonotype was recovered from a female donor with multiple sclerosis, enrolled in a pregnancy study. In nucleotides, the CDR3 is TGTGCCAGCAGCTTAGCAAGGAGACAGGGGTGGGACACTGAAGCTTTCTTT. Translating it yields CASSLARRQGWDTEAFF.